The rows below give T cell receptor beta chains drawn from one sample of a study of cytomegalovirus exposure and HLA in healthy donors. Some clones are missing from TCRdb's copy, which holds only in-frame ones; the method was immunoSEQ multiplex PCR. Seen here are about 140,000 clones, about 78% observed once, and the top ten hold less than 3.5%. Sequenced input: PBMCs. These receptor sequences come from a male donor in good health and CMV-seronegative. Each CDR3 is given with its conserved first and last residue. D genes are given only for firm matches. A row's size may be missing; if present it is once, few, many or a size class.

>.|TRBJ2-7|once|TRBV6-5|12
CASGRVTYEQYF
TGTGCCAGCGGGCGGGTCACCTACGAGCAGTACTTC
>.|TRBJ2-7|.|TRBV18|14
CASSPGGQIYEQYF
TGTGCCAGCTCACCAGGGGGACAAATCTACGAGCAGTACTTC
>TRBD1|TRBJ1-1|.|TRBV5-6|17
CASSMTGVVSFTTEAFF
TGTGCCAGCAGCATGACAGGGGTGGTATCGTTTACCACTGAAGCTTTCTTT
>TRBD1|TRBJ1-4|.|TRBV5-4|14
CASSSSGGNEKLFF
TGTGCCAGCAGCTCCTCAGGGGGAAATGAAAAACTGTTTTTT
>TRBD2|TRBJ2-1|.|TRBV7-7|15
CASSSNLAGVNEQFF
TGTGCTAGCAGCTCAAACCTAGCGGGAGTCAATGAGCAGTTCTTC
>.|TRBJ1-2|.|TRBV29-1|12
CSVERPGYGYTF
TGCAGCGTTGAACGGCCAGGCTATGGCTACACCTTC
>TRBD2|TRBJ2-3|few|TRBV4-2|21
CASSHHRARLAIPSSTDTQYF
TGTGCCAGCAGCCACCACCGAGCTCGACTAGCGATACCTTCTAGCACAGATACGCAGTATTTT
>.|TRBJ1-1|.|TRBV2|15
CASRTLYRVRTEAFF
TGTGCCAGCAGAACACTGTACAGGGTACGGACTGAAGCTTTCTTT
>.|TRBJ1-4|.|TRBV27|13
CASSLLGQEKLFF
TGTGCCAGCAGTTTATTGGGGCAAGAAAAACTGTTTTTT
>.|TRBJ2-1|.|TRBV4-1|17
CASSQEDSPGTYNEQFF
TGCGCCAGCAGCCAAGAGGACAGCCCAGGGACCTACAATGAGCAGTTCTTC